This TCR beta chain was recorded in a study of cytomegalovirus exposure and HLA in healthy donors (dated by TCRdb to 2016 to 2017). A note on the overall study: A later analysis indicated that the 120 or so validation repertoires were generated on the platform also employed for the roughly 730 repertoires of the first cohort. The study aimed to test whether signatures of past pathogen exposure could be identified by cataloging public T cell receptors. A separate validation cohort of 100 to 150 different subjects was used in addition to the roughly 670-subject first cohort. High-throughput TCR immunosequencing, statistical association of individual TCRs with disease status, and machine learning were combined to predict cytomegalovirus infection status.

Donors formed part of the validation cohort, which comprised over a hundred subjects and was distinct from the first cohort of under 850 subjects. In the case of this clone: Its specific antigen is unknown. Base quality data are lacking; no much larger clone is found one base away.

Libraries were made using the immunoSEQ multiplex PCR assay. The study's own analysis went as follows. A statistical classification framework was built for diagnosing cytomegalovirus status from the catalog of TCR beta chain sequences. Here the immuneACCESS table is served through TCRdb, limited to in-frame sequences with V and J called. Missing clones are a known gap in these copies; in checked studies unresolved V genes cover under half, and the rest lacks a known reason. V, J and clone size are those of that table, while D and trimming were read from the DNA. The sample table contains 150,000 to 170,000 clones; only one count was recorded for more than 70% of them. 2.1% of the sample comes from the top ten. Results and caveats for the whole study, not just this receptor: A later analysis had no HLA typing for the validation cohort, so co-occurrence there was scored across all 120 or so repertoires. In vitro tests confirmed that a few of the cytomegalovirus-associated TCR beta chains recognize cytomegalovirus antigens. A later analysis found that TCRs clustered in the first cohort also tended to co-occur in the roughly 120 validation repertoires, with more than 90% of cluster scores above 0. Cytomegalovirus status was reported to be diagnosed by the classifier with high specificity and sensitivity in both the original and validation cohorts. The study listed approximately 150 TCR beta chains as associated with cytomegalovirus. Most TCR sequences were observed very rarely across donors, whereas some public TCRs were present in many individuals. According to the authors, the approach could potentially be generalized to other disease states and immunological phenotypes.

This TCR came from a human donor in good health. Sequenced: PBMCs.

The DNA reads as follows: TGTGCCAGTAGTATTCTTCCGGGAAGCTACAATGAGCAGTTCTTC. It translates to CASSILPGSYNEQFF. The chain is made from TRBV19 and TRBJ2-1; TRBD2 is a weak D gene call, 5 bases matching. From the germline V gene (reference sequence), CDR1 is LNHDA and CDR2 is SQIVND. V and J lose 3 bases and 3 bases, and a span of 12 bases separates them. The CDR3 holds 15 amino acids from the cysteine to the phenylalanine. The retained sequence is limited to the CDR3, 45 bases, with the frame set at the first base.